The 20 T cell receptor beta chains presented below share a single source sample, sequenced in a study of cytomegalovirus exposure and HLA in healthy donors. The PCR used 60 Vbeta and 13 Jbeta primers. TCRdb keeps only in-frame clones here, not all; method: immunoSEQ multiplex PCR. This sample has more than 90,000 clones, with about 70% found just once. Sequencing was carried out using PBMCs. The source of these receptors is a middle-aged woman in good health and CMV-seronegative.

The chain combines TRBV13 with TRBJ1-2; a weak D match, TRBD1 (6 bases). There are 13 residues in the CDR3. Germline V gene data show CDR1 as PRHDT and CDR2 as FYEKMQ (reference sequence). V lost 2 bases and J 7 bases, leaving 11 bases between the germline ends. CDR3 sequence reads: CASSLLSGVGYTF. The CDR3 DNA sequence: TGTGCCAGCAGCTTACTCTCAGGGGTTGGCTACACCTTC.

This rearrangement joins TRBV4-2 to TRBJ2-3; 8 nucleotides align to TRBD2. The CDR3 is 16 residues long. The V and J ends lost 2 bases and 2 bases, in that order; junction bases with no gene match: 6. Germline loops: CDR1 LGHNA, CDR2 YNFKEQ. This CDR3 reads CASSQSVLADTDTQYF. CDR3 coding DNA: TGTGCCAGCAGCCAAAGTGTACTAGCGGACACAGATACGCAGTATTTT.

The chain joins TRBV10-3 to TRBJ1-1; D gene unclear. V shed 0 bases and J shed 4 bases, with 9 bases lying between them. CDR1 is ENHRY and CDR2 is SYGVKD in the germline V gene. The CDR3 runs to 14 residues. As DNA, the CDR3 is TGTGCCATCAGTGAGTCGTCGGCGGGCACTGAAGCTTTCTTT. Its translation: CAISESSAGTEAFF.

The genes are TRBV10-1 and TRBJ2-5, with D possibly TRBD1 on 5 matching bases. The J call may not be correct, given that the DNA end is closer to TRBJ2-7. Germline V gives CDR1 WNHNN, CDR2 SYGVQD (reference sequence). This CDR3 has 14 amino acids. The CDR3 here is CASSDRVRFHEQYF. The CDR3 nucleotides read TGCGCCAGCAGTGACAGGGTCCGTTTCCACGAGCAGTACTTC.

This rearrangement joins TRBV6-1 to TRBJ2-3; 13 bases line up with TRBD2. The junction had 3 bases not matched to a gene; V was cut back by 5 bases and J by 4 bases. The CDR3 loop spans 15 amino acids. Germline loops: CDR1 MNHNS, CDR2 SASEGT. CDR3 DNA sequence: TGTGCCAGCAGTCAACTAGCGGGAGGGCCAGATACGCAGTATTTT. This translates into CASSQLAGGPDTQYF.

This CDR3 is CASAPRGFDYGYTF. In DNA, the CDR3 is TGTGCCAGCGCCCCTCGGGGTTTCGACTATGGCTACACCTTC. The V and J genes are TRBV18 and TRBJ1-2; D is unclear. CDR1 and CDR2 from the germline V gene are KGHSH and LQKENI. Trimming removed 8 bases at V and 3 bases at J, with 16 bases between. The CDR3 contains 14 residues.

To note about this clone: The junction departs from the called germline gene at one end, perhaps through a read error. The chain carries TRBV7-9 and TRBJ2-3; possible D gene TRBD2, 6 bases. Germline loops: CDR1 SEHNR, CDR2 FQNEAQ (reference sequence). The CDR3 has 13 amino acids. The CDR3 loop is CSSSSARGDTQYF. CDR3 sequence (DNA): TGTTCCAGCAGCTCAGCGCGGGGAGATACGCAGTATTTT.

The chain recombines TRBV10-1 with TRBJ1-1, with no clear D. V dropped 2 bases and J dropped 4 bases, with 8 bases sitting between them. Germline values: CDR1 WNHNN, CDR2 SYGVQD (reference sequence). This CDR3 has 13 amino acids. The CDR3 bases are TGCGCCAGCAGTGAGACCGGGGTCACTGAAGCTTTCTTT. Translated: CASSETGVTEAFF.

The genes are TRBV6-1 and TRBJ1-5; TRBD1 is a possible D gene (5 bases). The length of the CDR3 is 13 residues. Germline V lookup: CDR1 MNHNS, CDR2 SASEGT. V shed 7 bases and J shed 7 bases, with 14 bases lying between them. The DNA for the CDR3 is TGTGCCAGCATTGGGGGGGGTGTGCAGCCCCAGCATTTT. It translates to CASIGGGVQPQHF.

V gene TRBV27 combines with J gene TRBJ2-7; TRBD2 matches at 8 bases. Losses at the gene ends were 2 bases for V and 3 bases for J; bases not matched to a gene: 0. The CDR3 has 13 amino acids. Germline V CDR1 and CDR2: MNHEY, SMNVEV (reference sequence). As DNA, the CDR3 is TGTGCCAGCAGTTTAAGCGGGAGCTACGAGCAGTACTTC. Its protein product is CASSLSGSYEQYF.

This clone was picked up a small number of times. This rearrangement joins TRBV9 to TRBJ2-1; 9 bases are shared with TRBD2. Unmatched junction bases numbered 3, after V lost 3 bases and J lost 2 bases. The CDR3 has 15 residues. CDR1 and CDR2 from the germline V gene are SGDLS and YYNGEE. This chain's CDR3 is CASSDSGSPYNEQFF. The CDR3 bases are TGTGCCAGCAGCGATAGCGGGAGCCCCTACAATGAGCAGTTCTTC.

The chain recombines TRBV19 with TRBJ1-3, with D possibly TRBD1 on 5 matching bases. CDR1 LNHDA and CDR2 SQIVND come from the germline V gene (reference sequence). CDR3 size: 15 residues. Trimming removed 7 bases from V and 0 bases from J, with 13 bases in between. Here the CDR3 reads CASMKDGGSGNTIYF. In DNA, the CDR3 is TGTGCCAGTATGAAGGACGGGGGCTCTGGAAACACCATATATTTT. Looking up the rest from reference TRBV19 and TRBJ1-3 gives the full variable domain: DGGITQSPKYLFRKEGQNVTLSCEQNLNHDAMYWYRQDPGQGLRLIYYSQIVNDFQKGDIAEGYSVSREKKESFPLTVTSAQKNPTAFYLCASMKDGGSGNTIYFGEGSWLTVV.

The chain employs TRBV9 and TRBJ1-1; D is uncertain. The CDR3 is made up of 16 amino acids. The V and J ends lost 4 bases and 4 bases respectively, with 20 bases between them. The germline CDR1 and CDR2 sequences are SGDLS and YYNGEE. The CDR3 DNA sequence: TGTGCCAGCAGCCCCCGCCTAGGCACCGCGGGCACTGAAGCTTTCTTT. As protein: CASSPRLGTAGTEAFF.

This chain links TRBV29-1 with TRBJ2-1, with 12 bases lining up with TRBD2. The CDR3 covers 14 residues. Germline V gene lookup returns CDR1 SQVTM and CDR2 ANQGSEA. Trimming cost V 3 bases and J 9 bases; bases outside gene matches: 6. This CDR3 reads CSVERTSGKGEQFF. The DNA of the CDR3 is TGCAGCGTTGAGCGGACTAGCGGGAAGGGTGAGCAGTTCTTC.

This clone was detected a few times. CDR3 protein: CASSYSGGASGELFF. CDR3 nucleotide sequence: TGTGCCAGCAGTTACTCGGGAGGGGCGAGCGGGGAGCTGTTTTTT. The V gene is TRBV6-6, the J gene TRBJ2-2; 7 bases are shared with TRBD2. In germline, CDR1 is MNHNY, CDR2 SVGAGI (reference sequence). V gave up 0 bases and J gave up 7 bases; unmatched junction bases: 5. This CDR3 is 15 amino acids long.

This sequence joins TRBV10-2 and TRBJ2-1, with 11 bases that match TRBD2. Trimming removed 5 bases from V and 12 bases from J; junction bases left unmatched: 6. Germline lookup yields CDR1 WSHSY and CDR2 SAAADI. The CDR3 has 13 amino acids. CDR3 coding DNA: TGCGCCAGCAGTTCAGCCGGGACTAGCGGGCAGTTCTTC. This translates into CASSSAGTSGQFF.

V and J are TRBV7-2 and TRBJ2-7, with 9 bases matching TRBD2. CDR3 length: 14 residues. Germline CDR1 reads SGHTA; CDR2 reads FQGNSA. Losses at the gene ends were 4 bases for V and 2 bases for J; bases not matched to a gene: 3. This CDR3 reads CASSYRLAAYEQYF. The CDR3 DNA sequence: TGTGCCAGCAGCTACAGACTAGCGGCCTACGAGCAGTACTTC.

The chain recombines TRBV14 with TRBJ1-1, with D unresolved. The germline CDR1 and CDR2 sequences are SGHDN and FVKESK. Trimming removed 4 bases at V and 3 bases at J, with 12 bases between. This CDR3 is built from 14 residues. The CDR3 loop reads CASSLSAGYTEAFF. The CDR3 bases are TGTGCCAGCAGCCTCTCCGCGGGGTACACTGAAGCTTTCTTT. The complete variable domain, with remaining parts taken from reference TRBV14 and TRBJ1-1, reads EAGVTQFPSHSVIEKGQTVTLRCDPISGHDNLYWYRRVMGKEIKFLLHFVKESKQDESGMPNNRFLAERTGGTYSTLKVQPAELEDSGVYFCASSLSAGYTEAFFGQGTRLTVV.

The chain uses TRBV10-3 and TRBJ2-1; maybe TRBD2 (6 bases). The germline V and J ends were trimmed by 2 bases and 5 bases, with 13 bases remaining between them. The CDR3 spans 15 residues. Germline V gene lookup returns CDR1 ENHRY and CDR2 SYGVKD. CDR3 sequence reads: CAISEAGLVNNEQFF. DNA for the CDR3: TGTGCCATCAGTGAGGCGGGACTGGTCAACAATGAGCAGTTCTTC.

The chain couples TRBV13 to TRBJ2-4, with 7 bases identical to TRBD2. Looked up from germline, CDR1 is PRHDT and CDR2 is FYEKMQ (reference sequence). J gave up 7 bases and V 2 bases, and 5 bases lay outside the gene matches. The CDR3 has 14 amino acids. The CDR3 loop reads CASSLWGGRNIQYF. The CDR3 nucleotides are TGTGCCAGCAGCTTATGGGGAGGGCGTAACATTCAGTACTTC. The full variable domain, completed using reference TRBV13 and TRBJ2-4, is AAGVIQSPRHLIKEKRETATLKCYPIPRHDTVYWYQQGPGQDPQFLISFYEKMQSDKGSIPDRFSAQQFSDYHSELNMSSLELGDSALYFCASSLWGGRNIQYFGAGTRLSVL.